The subject of this entry is one T cell receptor beta chain. What it recognizes is unknown. Trimming left V 5 bases short and J 8 bases short, with 18 bases between. This CDR3 has 15 residues. Looked up from germline, CDR1 is SGHVS and CDR2 is FQNEAQ. The data stem from a study of shared clonotypes between healthy human individuals. Study context: The plates for each donor numbered three CD4 naive, three CD4 memory, two CD8 naive and one CD8 memory.

Study findings and constraints: Memory subsets had estimated richness that was generally smaller than that of naive subsets.

Data came from immunoSEQ multiplex PCR; TCRdb stores just in-frame clones and leaves some out. The sample has around 510,000 clones, around 96% seen once; the top ten hold approximately 0.06%. The chain is built from TRBV7-8 and TRBJ1-4, with a tentative D call TRBD1 (5 bases). The sequenced sample consisted of naive CD4+ T cells sorted from blood. The sample's subset: CD45RA+ positively selected. The source is a young woman in good health. This chain's CDR3 is CASSPGWGVVEKLFF. The DNA for the CDR3 is TGTGCCAGCAGCCCCGGGTGGGGGGTTGTGGAAAAACTGTTTTTT.